The entry that follows covers one T cell receptor (beta chain) sequence. No antigen is known for it. Base qualities were left out, and no much larger clone turns up one base away. At the junction V is shortened by 5 bases and J by 4 bases, with 23 bases in between. The CDR3 spans 17 residues, from the cysteine through the phenylalanine. CDR3 DNA only is kept here, 51 bases in frame from base 1. Sequences MNHNY (CDR1) and SVGAGI (CDR2) are obtained from the germline V gene (reference sequence). This entry is derived from a study of T cell responses to AZD1222 COVID-19 vaccine (dated by TCRdb to the early 2020s). About the investigation overall: Because spike-specific TCR depth and breadth did not differ between the two schedules, AZD1222 recipients who got a second dose at roughly 4 weeks were pooled with those who got a second dose at roughly 12 weeks. A total of approximately 240 trial participants underwent TCR sequencing, of whom about 210 received two doses of AZD1222 and about 26 received two doses of the MenACWY control vaccine. Trial participants were enrolled by age into 18-55, 56-69 and 70-plus year subgroups, with around 150, 28 and 57 TCR-sequenced participants respectively. The paper's findings and limits, for the study overall: Participants were mostly white British and included more females than males, and it was suggested by the authors that clonal diversity may have been underestimated. After two AZD1222 doses, spike-specific TCR breadth and depth were significantly higher than at day 0 and than in MenACWY recipients. In the small 56-69-year group, the increase in depth fell short of significance, most likely because of low power. Because no day 14 peak-response samples were available, the repertoires could be characterized only after the peak T cell response. Reportedly, close to half of the unique spike-specific TCRs recognized epitopes lying outside the regions that are mutated in the B.1.351 and B.1.1.7 variants. Conclusions about previously exposed vaccinees are limited because only a handful of AZD1222 recipients were SARS-CoV-2 seropositive at baseline. The vaccine-associated CD4 TCRs covered the entire spike protein, and the dominant responses fell in regions 160-218 and 743-854.

The intended sense of this specimen's time point label: baseline before first vaccination. Vaccinee samples came from UK trials COV001 and COV002, including a single-blind randomized controlled phase 2/3 trial of AZD1222 (ChAdOx1 nCoV-19) in healthy adults. For TCRbeta chain sequencing, PBMC samples were collected from trial participants at day 0 and at day 28 after the second dose. The CDR3 regions of human TCRbeta chains were analyzed by immunosequencing. As for the original processing: Repertoire TCRs were checked for matches against a reference library of SARS-CoV-2-specific TCRs that had been generated using the MIRA antigen-specificity platform. Breadth was defined as the fraction of unique TCRs that were SARS-CoV-2-associated, and depth was defined as the fraction of total T cells that were SARS-CoV-2-associated. Each spike-specific TCR was assigned to its reactive spike region and to a CD4 or CD8 class using the MIRA data. Log10-transformed breadth and depth values were compared by one-way ANOVA with Sidak's multiple comparisons tests. In its TCRdb copy, this immuneACCESS table keeps in-frame sequences only and misses some clones. Where compared with another copy, unresolved V genes explain less than half of these, and the others have no known cause. Clone size and V and J calls were adopted from that table, with D and trimming inferred from the DNA. For this sample the table gives 150,000 or so clones, of which approximately 89% were detected only once. Roughly 5.5% of the sample belongs to the ten largest clones.

This material consisted of peripheral blood, taken on day 0 of AZD1222 vaccination. This clonotype originated in an adult in good health. The rearrangement combines TRBV6-6 with TRBJ1-2, with an unclear D gene assignment. For the CDR3, the sequence is CASSQRLRDSGSYGYTF. The DNA reads TGTGCCAGCAGTCAACGCCTCCGGGATTCCGGTTCCTATGGCTACACCTTC.